These 14 T cell receptor delta chains were all obtained from the same sample, sequenced in a study of γδ T cells in repeated Plasmodium falciparum infection. Gammadelta T cells were flow-sorted from PBMC into Vgamma9/Vdelta2+ and Vdelta2-negative populations for bulk analysis. TCRdb processed the multiplex PCR reads again with the CATT caller. The data show about 89,000 delta-chain clones, approximately 1.4% seen once. Input material: gamma-delta T cells from blood. All receptors derive from a pool of human donors (malaria-infected and uninfected, not separated).

A note on this clone: A far bigger clonotype differs at one base, so this is likely a read error. Additional DNA sequences in this sample encode the identical CDR3. The V call is TRDV1, the J call TRDJ1, with 13 positions matching TRDD3. TCRdb lists no J gene, so it was determined here by aligning the DNA to germline. Per the germline V gene, CDR1 is TSWWSYY and CDR2 is QGS. The CDR3 length is 24 residues. In nucleotides, the CDR3 is TGTGCCCTTGGGGAACGGTCCCTCCTTAGGGTACTTAACTGGGGGATACGGTACACCGATAAACTCATCTTT. It specifies CALGERSLLRVLNWGIRYTDKLIF.

This clone was counted between two and nine times. The TCRdb record carries a much larger clone's protein, which differs from this DNA's translation at residue 9; a read error is the likely cause, and the protein listed here is the DNA translation. The chain recombines TRDV1 with TRDJ1; 10 bases are a match to TRDD3. Germline values: CDR1 TSWWSYY, CDR2 QGS. The V gene end was trimmed by 0 bases and the J gene end by 0 bases; junction bases not matched to a gene: 19. CDR3 length: 22 residues. The CDR3 region has the DNA TGTGCTCTTGGGGAACTTGGCCCTCCCAAAGTACTGGGGGATCCGAACACCGATAAACTCATCTTT. It encodes CALGELGPPKVLGDPNTDKLIF.

This clone was seen only a few times. This likely came from a read error, as a far larger clone is one base away. This CDR3 is also generated by other DNA sequences in the sample. V gene TRDV1 combines with J gene TRDJ1; TRDD3 agrees at 13 bases. This CDR3 contains 21 residues. Germline CDR1 reads TSWWSYY; CDR2 reads QGS. The CDR3 DNA is TGTGCTCTTGGGGAACACGTCAGGAGGCCCGTTACTGGGGGATACGTCGATAAACTCATCTTC. Amino acid sequence: CALGEHVRRPVTGGYVDKLIF.

This clone was seen a handful of times. The translation of this DNA and the TCRdb protein of a much larger clone differ at residue 15, probably owing to a read error; the protein shown here is translated from the DNA. V is TRDV1 and J is TRDJ1; D ambiguous. Germline V lookup: CDR1 TSWWSYY, CDR2 QGS. The CDR3 length is 16 residues. The CDR3 loop reads CALGGTSPPTNDKLTF. The CDR3 DNA follows: TGTGCTCTTGGGGGTACTTCTCCACCAACCAACGATAAACTCACCTTT.

This clone was detected only a few times. TCRdb records a much larger clone's protein for this DNA, with a difference at residue 6 that likely arises from a read error; the protein given is the translation of the DNA. The rearrangement uses TRDV2 and TRDJ2; the D gene is possibly TRDD3 (6 bases). TCRdb offers no J gene call, so here the DNA was matched to germline to obtain one. V lost 3 bases and J 8 bases, leaving 15 bases between the germline ends. In germline, CDR1 is GEAIGNYY, CDR2 EKD. The CDR3 covers 14 residues. CDR3 sequence (DNA): TGTGCCTGTGACCCGCCGAGGGGGGACGCACAACTCTTCTTT. This gives the protein CACDPPRGDAQLFF.

The table lists this clone with a few counts. A read error is the likely source, as a far larger clone sits one nucleotide away. Other DNA sequences in this specimen translate into the identical CDR3. As DNA, the CDR3 is TGTGCTCTTGGGGAATATACTACGTACTGGGGGATCCCCACCGATAAACTCATCTTT. This codes for CALGEYTTYWGIPTDKLIF. J is TRDJ1 and V is TRDV1; 10 bases line up with TRDD3. Per the germline V gene, CDR1 is TSWWSYY and CDR2 is QGS. This CDR3 is built from 19 residues. J lost 1 base, V lost 2 bases, and 13 bases had no gene match.

This clone was detected only a few times. TCRdb attributes to this sequence the protein of a much larger clone, which differs from the DNA translation at residue 4; a read error is likely, and the protein displayed is translated from the DNA. This chain joins TRDV2 and TRDJ1; 7 bases match TRDD3. Germline loops: CDR1 GEAIGNYY, CDR2 EKD. Trimming took 4 bases from V and 2 from J; bases not matched to a gene: 21. This CDR3 spans 19 amino acids. The CDR3 DNA is TGTGCCTGTGATCCTCTTAAGGGCCGGGGGATGGATGGGACCGATAAACTCATCTTT. Translated: CACDPLKGRGMDGTDKLIF.

This clone occurred many times. The chain joins TRDV2 to TRDJ1; 8 bases are a match to TRDD3. TCRdb supplies no J gene; here it was assigned by aligning the nucleotide sequence to germline. V was clipped by 0 bases and J by 1 base; unmatched bases: 27. CDR1 and CDR2 (germline): GEAIGNYY, EKD. The CDR3 has 23 amino acids. The CDR3 protein is CACDTNFFGTGGHASTSTDKLIF. The CDR3 coding sequence is TGTGCCTGTGACACCAACTTTTTCGGTACTGGGGGCCATGCCTCAACATCCACCGATAAACTCATCTTT.

This clone has a handful of counts. This DNA's translation and the protein TCRdb lists, from a much larger clone, do not match at residue 4, likely due to a read error; the protein shown is translated from the DNA. The rearrangement uses TRDV2 and TRDJ1, with D possibly TRDD3 on 6 matching bases. Germline V gene data show CDR1 as GEAIGNYY and CDR2 as EKD. CDR3 length: 16 amino acids. CDR3 region: CACYTVGASYTDKLIF. DNA for the CDR3: TGTGCCTGTTACACCGTGGGGGCCTCGTACACCGATAAACTCATCTTT.

Concerning this clone: TCRdb lists the protein of a much larger clone for this DNA, which differs at residue 13, so this is likely a read error; the protein given here is translated from the DNA itself. The genes are TRDV2 and TRDJ3; 13 nucleotides match TRDD3. TCRdb carries no J gene annotation; the J gene was assigned here by matching the DNA with germline. The CDR3 has 23 amino acids. The germline gives CDR1 GEAIGNYY, CDR2 EKD. The V and J ends lost 0 bases and 0 bases, in that order; junction bases with no gene match: 13. CDR3: CACDTVSGLGDTQSSWDTRQMFF. CDR3 coding DNA: TGTGCCTGTGACACCGTTTCGGGACTGGGGGATACGCAGAGCTCCTGGGACACCCGACAGATGTTTTTC.

On this clone itself: A far more abundant clone sits one base away, making this likely a read error. Other DNA sequences in the sample encode the same CDR3. The chain recombines TRDV2 with TRDJ1; 9 nucleotides agree with TRDD3. Since TCRdb gives no J gene, matching the DNA to germline was used here to assign it. The germline V gene has CDR1 GEAIGNYY and CDR2 EKD. CDR3 length: 20 amino acids. CDR3 protein: CACDTVTGGPPIGYTDKLIF. Written as DNA, the CDR3 is TGTGCCTGCGACACTGTTACTGGGGGACCCCCCATCGGGTACACCGATAAACTCATCTTT.

This clone was observed at least ten times. V gene TRDV1 combines with J gene TRDJ4, with 10 bases that match TRDD3. TCRdb records no J gene; here it was assigned by comparing the DNA to germline. This CDR3 has 17 residues. The V and J ends lost 2 bases and 3 bases, in that order; junction bases with no gene match: 12. CDR1 is TSWWSYY, CDR2 QGS, per germline. The CDR3 is CALGEGSGYWGIGPLIF. The CDR3 nucleotides read TGTGCTCTTGGGGAAGGCTCGGGATACTGGGGGATCGGACCCCTGATCTTT.

On this clone itself: It differs at one base from a far larger clone, so likely a read error. Distinct nucleotide sequences in the sample also encode this CDR3. The genes are TRDV1 and TRDJ1; TRDD3 matches 8 bases. V shed 1 base and J 4 bases; nucleotides not matched to a gene: 14. The CDR3 spans 18 residues. Germline lookup yields CDR1 TSWWSYY and CDR2 QGS. The CDR3 reads CALGEQHLELGELDKLIF. In DNA, the CDR3 is TGTGCTCTTGGGGAACAACACCTCGAGCTGGGGGAGCTCGATAAACTCATCTTT.

Notes on this clone: It is likely a read error: a sequence one base away is far more abundant. Other DNA sequences in this sample translate to the same CDR3. V gene TRDV1 combines with J gene TRDJ1; perhaps TRDD3 as D (5 bases). Per germline, CDR1 TSWWSYY and CDR2 QGS. With 4 bases removed from V and 10 bases from J, the gap between germline ends came to 10 bases. The CDR3 is 11 amino acids. CDR3 protein: CALGGDVGLIF. CDR3 nucleotide sequence: TGTGCTCTTGGGGGGGATGTAGGACTCATCTTT.